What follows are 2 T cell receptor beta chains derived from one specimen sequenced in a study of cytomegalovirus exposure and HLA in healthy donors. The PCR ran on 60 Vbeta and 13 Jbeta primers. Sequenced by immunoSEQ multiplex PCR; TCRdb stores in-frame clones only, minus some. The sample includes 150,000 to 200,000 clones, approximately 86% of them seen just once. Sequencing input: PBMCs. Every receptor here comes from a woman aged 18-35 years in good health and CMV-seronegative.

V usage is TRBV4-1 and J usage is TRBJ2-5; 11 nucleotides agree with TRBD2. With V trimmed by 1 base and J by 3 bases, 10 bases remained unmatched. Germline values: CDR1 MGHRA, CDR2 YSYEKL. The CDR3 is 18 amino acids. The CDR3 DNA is TGCGCCAGCAGCCAAGTGTGGCTAGCGGGGGGTAGTGAAGAGACCCAGTACTTC. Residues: CASSQVWLAGGSEETQYF.

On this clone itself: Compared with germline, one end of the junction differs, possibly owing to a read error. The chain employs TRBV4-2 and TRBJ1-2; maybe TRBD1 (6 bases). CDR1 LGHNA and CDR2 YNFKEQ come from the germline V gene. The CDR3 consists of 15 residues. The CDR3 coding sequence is TGTGCCAGCAGCCAAGTTCCAGGGGTAAACTATGGCTACCCCTTC. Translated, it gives CASSQVPGVNYGYPF.